The rows below give T cell receptor beta chains drawn from one sample of a study of T cells in Graves' hyperthyroidism and ophthalmopathy. One entry per CDR3 protein results from TCRdb running MiXCR on the multiplex PCR reads. The sample holds about 770,000 distinct CDR3 sequences, roughly 20% seen once. Material: blood. The source is a woman in her forties or fifties with Graves' hyperthyroidism that later progressed to Graves' ophthalmopathy. CDR3s include the opening cysteine and the closing phenylalanine or tryptophan. A D gene is named only where the DNA matches it firmly. Clone size, where shown, is once, few, many, or a class for clones that have expanded.

cdr3_nt cdr3_aa v_call clone_size j_call d_call
TGCAGTGTAAGATCGACTAGCGGGAATGAGCAGTTCTTC CSVRSTSGNEQFF TRBV20-1 many TRBJ2-1 TRBD2
TGTGCCAGCAGTCCATGGACAAGTCGGGAGACCCAGTACTTC CASSPWTSRETQYF TRBV6-1 few TRBJ2-5 -
TGTGCCAGCAGCGGAAAAGGGCTAGCGTCCTACAATGAGCAGTTCTTC CASSGKGLASYNEQFF TRBV7-9 few TRBJ2-1 -
TGTGCCTGGAGTGTAGAAACATCGGGTCGGCCCCAGCATTTT CAWSVETSGRPQHF TRBV30 many TRBJ1-5 -
TGTGCCAGCAGTGAATATGCAGGGGCCTACTATGGCTACACCTTC CASSEYAGAYYGYTF TRBV6-1 many TRBJ1-2 -
TGTGCCAGCAGCTTGGGACTAGTAGCTACGCAGTATTTT CASSLGLVATQYF TRBV5-6 - TRBJ2-3 -
TGTGCCAGCAGTCAGGGACAGGGGGTGGGACAGCCCCAGCATTTT CASSQGQGVGQPQHF TRBV12-3/TRBV12-4 - TRBJ1-5 TRBD1
TGTGCCAGCAGTTCACAGAGTAATAGCAATCAGCCCCAGCATTTT CASSSQSNSNQPQHF TRBV27 many TRBJ1-5 -
TGCGCCTGCAGCTTGAGGACGGATCAGCCCCAGCATTTT CACSLRTDQPQHF TRBV5-1 - TRBJ1-5 -
TGTGCCAGCAGAGAGACAGGGGAGGCCAAAAACATTCAGTACTTC CASRETGEAKNIQYF TRBV5-6 many TRBJ2-4 TRBD1
TGTGCCAGCAGGGGCGCAGGGAGCTATGGCTACACCTTC CASRGAGSYGYTF TRBV7-3 - TRBJ1-2 -
TGTGCCAGCAGTTCCCGGACTAGCGGGAGGGGACAAGAGACCCAGTACTTC CASSSRTSGRGQETQYF TRBV28 - TRBJ2-5 TRBD2
TGTGCCAGCAGCTTGGACAGGGGAGGAAGGGAGCAGTACTTC CASSLDRGGREQYF TRBV7-6 - TRBJ2-7 TRBD1
TGTGCCAGCAGTTACAGCCCGGCCAAAGCTTTCTTT CASSYSPAKAFF TRBV12-3/TRBV12-4 few TRBJ1-1 -
TGTGCCAGTACTAGCGGGGCGAGCCTTAGCACAGATACGCAGTATTTT CASTSGASLSTDTQYF TRBV19 few TRBJ2-3 TRBD2
TGTGCCAGCAGCACTCGTAGCGGGGGGCGTCAAGAGACCCAGTACTTC CASSTRSGGRQETQYF TRBV3-1 many TRBJ2-5 TRBD2
TGCGCCAGCAGCGTAACTAGCGGGGTATACAATGAGCAGTTCTTC CASSVTSGVYNEQFF TRBV5-1 many TRBJ2-1 TRBD2
TGTGCCACCAGTTTTGGGCTAGCGGGGGTCTACAATGAGCAGTTCTTC CATSFGLAGVYNEQFF TRBV24-1 - TRBJ2-1 TRBD2
TGCAGCGTTGATCCAGCGGGTGAAGCTTTCTTT CSVDPAGEAFF TRBV29-1 - TRBJ1-1 -
TGCAGTGCTAAGGGCAGGGGCGACTACGAGCAGTACTTC CSAKGRGDYEQYF TRBV20-1 few TRBJ2-7 -
TGTGCCAGCAGTTATGGCAGCTACCAAGAGACCCAGTACTTC CASSYGSYQETQYF TRBV6-2/TRBV6-3 - TRBJ2-5 -
TGTGCCAGCAGCCAAGCTCTTGGGACACCCCTCCACTTT CASSQALGTPLHF TRBV3-1 few TRBJ1-6 -
TGCAGTGCTAGAGCAAATATGGGAAGAAGGGGGCGCGGATGGATGGGCTACACCTTC CSARANMGRRGRGWMGYTF TRBV20-1 few TRBJ1-2 TRBD1
TGTGCCAGCAGCCACCGGGACCCGGGACAAGAGACCCAGTACTTC CASSHRDPGQETQYF TRBV6-2/TRBV6-3 many TRBJ2-5 -
TGTGCCACCCTCCGGACAGACTACAATGAGCAGTTCTTC CATLRTDYNEQFF TRBV19 few TRBJ2-1 -
TGCGCCAGCACCCCCGCTCGCGGGGGCAATCAGCCCCAGCATTTT CASTPARGGNQPQHF TRBV4-1 few TRBJ1-5 -
TGTGCCAGTAGTATAGTAGCGGGGCGTGCTCAAGAGACCCAGTACTTC CASSIVAGRAQETQYF TRBV19 - TRBJ2-5 TRBD2
TGTGCCAGCCCGGGGACCAGCTCAGATACGCAGTATTTT CASPGTSSDTQYF TRBV6-1 few TRBJ2-3 -
TGTGCCACCAGCAGAGGAGGGGACACTGAAGCTTTCTTT CATSRGGDTEAFF TRBV15 many TRBJ1-1 -
TGTGCCAGCAGTAGCCGAAACGAGGGCGAAAAACTGTTTTTT CASSSRNEGEKLFF TRBV2 few TRBJ1-4 -
TGTGCCTGGAGTGTAGTGGGGGGAGATGAAAAACTGTTTTTT CAWSVVGGDEKLFF TRBV30 many TRBJ1-4 -
TGTGCCAGCAGCTTGAGACGGTCGTACTACGAGCAGTACTTC CASSLRRSYYEQYF TRBV5-6 many TRBJ2-7 -
TGTGCCATCAGTGATTATAGGACTAGTCTTTTGTCCTACGAGCAGTACTTC CAISDYRTSLLSYEQYF TRBV10-3 - TRBJ2-7 TRBD2
TGTGCCAGTAGTCAACAGGTGACCTCTGGGGCCAACGTCCTGACTTTC CASSQQVTSGANVLTF TRBV19 - TRBJ2-6 -
TGCAGTGCTAGAGCCGGGCCTAGCAATCAGCCCCAGCATTTT CSARAGPSNQPQHF TRBV20-1 many TRBJ1-5 -
TGTGCCAGCAGCTCTGCGGGGCTAGCGGGGGTCACGGTGGAGACCCAGTACTTC CASSSAGLAGVTVETQYF TRBV13 - TRBJ2-5 TRBD2
TGTGCCAGCAGGCCTGAAAGTCCTAACTATGGCTACACCTTC CASRPESPNYGYTF TRBV12-3/TRBV12-4 - TRBJ1-2 -
TGCAGTGCCGCCCCGGCCTCAGGACAGGGGGCGACAGATACGCAGTATTTT CSAAPASGQGATDTQYF TRBV20-1 - TRBJ2-3 TRBD1
TGTGCCAGCAGCCCGAGGGCCTATAGCAATCAGCCCCAGCATTTT CASSPRAYSNQPQHF TRBV27 many TRBJ1-5 -
TGTGCCAGCTCACCACGGGACCGACATGTCGGCACTGAAGCTTTCTTT CASSPRDRHVGTEAFF TRBV18 many TRBJ1-1 -
TGTGCCACCAGCCAGGGCCCCTACACTGAAGCTCTCTTT CATSQGPYTEALF TRBV15 - TRBJ1-1 -
TGCAGTGCTAGTGCACTAGCGGGAGAAAACACAGATACGCAGTATTTT CSASALAGENTDTQYF TRBV20-1 many TRBJ2-3 TRBD2
TGCAGTGCCCGTACCGGCCTGGGATACAATGAGCAGTTCTTC CSARTGLGYNEQFF TRBV20-1 many TRBJ2-1 -
TGCAGTGCGATAAGGCGGGGCGGCACGAAAAAACTGTTTTTT CSAIRRGGTKKLFF TRBV20-1 - TRBJ1-4 -
TGTGCCAGCAGCCAAGTTCGCGACAGGGGCTACCTCAGCAATCAGCCCCAGCATTTT CASSQVRDRGYLSNQPQHF TRBV3-1 - TRBJ1-5 TRBD1
TGCAGTGCTAGGCGGGGGGGGACCTACAATGAGCAGTTCTTC CSARRGGTYNEQFF TRBV20-1 many TRBJ2-1 TRBD2
TGCAGTGCTGCAGGGACAGGGGATACCTACAATGAGCAGTTCTTC CSAAGTGDTYNEQFF TRBV20-1 many TRBJ2-1 TRBD1
TGTGCCTGGACTGCAGGGGGCAGGAGTTATCAGCCCCAGCATTTT CAWTAGGRSYQPQHF TRBV30 - TRBJ1-5 TRBD1
TGTGCCAGTAGCCAACAGGGGACGATCACTGAAGCTTTCTTT CASSQQGTITEAFF TRBV19 - TRBJ1-1 TRBD1